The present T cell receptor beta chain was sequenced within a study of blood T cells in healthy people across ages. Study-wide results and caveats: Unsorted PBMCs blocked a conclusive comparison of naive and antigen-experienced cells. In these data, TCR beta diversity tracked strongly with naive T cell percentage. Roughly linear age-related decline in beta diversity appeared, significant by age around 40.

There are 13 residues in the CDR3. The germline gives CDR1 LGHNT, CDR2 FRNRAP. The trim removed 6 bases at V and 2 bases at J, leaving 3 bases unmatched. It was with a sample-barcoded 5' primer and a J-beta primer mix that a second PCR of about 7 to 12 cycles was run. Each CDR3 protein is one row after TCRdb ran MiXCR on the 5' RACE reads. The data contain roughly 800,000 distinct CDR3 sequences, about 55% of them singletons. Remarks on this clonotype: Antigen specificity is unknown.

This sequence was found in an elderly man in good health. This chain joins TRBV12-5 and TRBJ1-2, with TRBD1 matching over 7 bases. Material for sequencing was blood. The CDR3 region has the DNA TGTGCTAGTGGGACGACAGGGAACTATGGCTACACCTTC. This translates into CASGTTGNYGYTF.